The clone carrying this TCR beta chain was seen a few times. The sample belongs to a study of blood T cell repertoires in COVID-19. Study-level information: Sample material is recorded as cDNA or gDNA derived from T cells, B-cell-depleted T cells, or PBMCs.

In the source study's methods: Reference gene primer amplification yielded estimated nucleated cell counts. Here immunoSEQ multiplex PCR was the method, and the copy in TCRdb shows in-frame clones only, minus some. V and J calls and clone size are those listed in that table; D and trimming were worked out from the DNA. The table shows 390,000 or so clones, with roughly four fifths occurring only once. This receptor was taken from a woman aged 45-65 years who had recovered from COVID-19. The sample was PBMCs or T cells enriched from blood (not recorded which).

The CDR3 nucleotides read TGCGCCAGCAGCCCGTCGACAGGGGAAAACTCATGGTATGGCTACACCTTC. Its translation: CASSPSTGENSWYGYTF. The gene calls are TRBV4-3 and TRBJ1-2; 8 bases align to TRBD1. Germline lookup yields CDR1 LGHNA and CDR2 YSLEER. V shed 4 bases and J 5 bases; nucleotides not matched to a gene: 15. The CDR3 extends over 17 amino acids.